This TCR beta chain derives from a study of cytomegalovirus exposure and HLA in healthy donors. The V and J ends lost 7 bases and 0 bases respectively, with 5 bases between them. Germline CDR1 is SGHTA and CDR2 is FQGNSA. The CDR3 contains 12 residues. The PCR had 60 Vbeta and 13 Jbeta primers. The assay was immunoSEQ multiplex PCR, and TCRdb's table has in-frame clones only and misses some. This sample carries under 200,000 clones, about four fifths of them seen once, and the ten largest clones take about 7.9%. This rearrangement joins TRBV7-2 to TRBJ2-3; no definite D call. The sequenced sample was PBMCs. This clonotype was obtained from a male donor in good health and CMV-seropositive. The CDR3 region has the DNA TGTGCCAGCACCCTTAGCACAGATACGCAGTATTTT. It codes for CASTLSTDTQYF.